The 21 T cell receptor beta chains given below trace back to one sample, sequenced in a study of T cells in Graves' hyperthyroidism and ophthalmopathy. RNA transcripts served as the template for amplifying TCR beta CDR3 regions. The primer set for the first-round RT-PCR of the TCR CDR3 was HTBI. TCRdb re-called the multiplex PCR reads with MiXCR, one entry per CDR3 protein. Among about 420,000 distinct CDR3 sequences listed, approximately 15% were seen once. Sequencing was carried out using blood. The receptors derive from a woman between 18 and 30 years old with Graves' hyperthyroidism.

The chain has TRBV3-1 and TRBJ2-2; D perhaps matches TRBD2 (5 bases). Germline loops: CDR1 LGHDT, CDR2 YNNKEL (reference sequence). V was pared by 4 bases and J by 4 bases, with 13 bases between. The CDR3 runs 15 residues. This CDR3 is CASSPAGFFTGELFF. The CDR3 DNA follows: TGTGCCAGCAGCCCCGCGGGCTTCTTCACCGGGGAGCTGTTTTTT.

This clonotype was seen repeatedly, ten times or more. The gene calls are TRBV11-2 and TRBJ2-7, with 7 bases that match TRBD2. The CDR3 runs to 14 residues. Losses at the gene ends were 1 base for V and 6 bases for J; bases not matched to a gene: 6. Germline CDR1 SGHAT, CDR2 FQNNGV. The CDR3 coding sequence is TGTGCCAGCAGCTTAGGGGGAGGGCGCGGCGAGCAGTACTTC. Protein product: CASSLGGGRGEQYF.

This clonotype came up a few times. The chain joins TRBV6-1 to TRBJ2-7; D tentatively reads TRBD1 or TRBD2 (5 bases each). Germline CDR1 reads MNHNS; CDR2 reads SASEGT. The V and J ends lost 6 bases and 2 bases respectively, with 26 bases between them. The CDR3 length is 18 residues. This CDR3 is CASRTSALRGRSPYEQYF. The DNA of the CDR3 is TGTGCCAGCAGGACCTCTGCATTGAGGGGACGCAGCCCCTACGAGCAGTACTTC.

This clonotype came up a few times. One junction end does not reproduce the germline sequence, and a read error may be involved. This chain connects TRBV6-2 or TRBV6-3 to TRBJ2-6, with a possible D match to TRBD1 (5 bases). This CDR3 region has 13 residues. CDR1 MNHEY and CDR2 SVGEGT come from the germline V gene. The CDR3 DNA sequence: TGTGCCAGCAGTTACCCCGACAGCCATCAAGGGGCTTTC. Translating gives CASSYPDSHQGAF.

V gene TRBV9 combines with J gene TRBJ2-1, with 8 bases aligning to TRBD2. This CDR3 region has 16 residues. Looked up from germline, CDR1 is SGDLS and CDR2 is YYNGEE. V dropped 1 base and J dropped 0; count of bases not matched to a gene: 3. CDR3 loop: CASSVHGGDSYNEQFF. The CDR3 DNA follows: TGTGCCAGCAGCGTACACGGGGGGGACTCCTACAATGAGCAGTTCTTC.

This clonotype showed up many times. This chain uses TRBV2 with TRBJ2-6, with 9 positions matching TRBD1. Germline-derived CDR1 and CDR2 are SNHLY and FYNNEI. J lost 0 bases, V lost 5 bases, and 26 bases had no gene match. CDR3 length: 24 amino acids. As DNA, the CDR3 is TGTGCCAGCAGTATAAAACGCCCGACGGGACAGGGTGGGAATGGGGACTCTGGGGCCAACGTCCTGACTTTC. This codes for CASSIKRPTGQGGNGDSGANVLTF.

The sample holds many counts of this clonotype. The V and J genes are TRBV12-3 or TRBV12-4 and TRBJ1-1; maybe TRBD1 (5 bases). V lost 5 bases and J 7 bases, leaving 11 bases between the germline ends. The CDR3 consists of 12 residues. Here the CDR3 DNA reads TGTGCCAGCAGTGAGGGACGGTATGAAGCTTTCTTT. Translation gives CASSEGRYEAFF.

This clonotype has only a few counts. The chain combines TRBV10-2 with TRBJ1-6; no firm D call. V was trimmed by 6 bases and J by 6 bases, leaving 15 bases between them. Germline CDR1 reads WSHSY; CDR2 reads SAAADI. There are 15 residues in the CDR3. The CDR3 region is CASSQDLMGNSPLHF. For the CDR3, the DNA is TGCGCCAGCAGCCAGGACTTAATGGGTAATTCACCCCTCCACTTT.

This clonotype has a handful of counts. This chain links TRBV20-1 with TRBJ2-4, with D possibly matching TRBD2 (5 bases). The length of the CDR3 is 17 residues. Germline V gene lookup returns CDR1 DFQATT and CDR2 SNEGSKA (reference sequence). With 2 bases removed from V and 0 bases from J, the gap between germline ends came to 17 bases. The CDR3 DNA reads TGCAGTGCTAGACAACGTGGCGAGGGAATAGCCAAAAACATTCAGTACTTC. It encodes CSARQRGEGIAKNIQYF.

This sequence joins TRBV9 and TRBJ1-4, with D unclear. The germline V and J ends were trimmed by 7 bases and 7 bases, with 14 bases remaining between them. Germline CDR1 reads SGDLS; CDR2 reads YYNGEE. The CDR3 has 13 amino acids. The chain's CDR3 is CASALAGGEKLFF. For the CDR3, the DNA is TGTGCCAGCGCGCTTGCGGGTGGTGAAAAACTGTTTTTT.

V and J are TRBV6-4 and TRBJ2-2, with 8 bases lining up with TRBD1. The junction had 4 bases not matched to a gene; V was cut back by 0 bases and J by 7 bases. Germline values: CDR1 MRHNA, CDR2 SNTAGT. CDR3 length: 15 residues. CDR3 sequence reads: CASSDSTGAGGELFF. CDR3 DNA: TGTGCCAGCAGTGACTCGACAGGGGCCGGCGGGGAGCTGTTTTTT.

V and J are TRBV6-2 or TRBV6-3 and TRBJ2-3, with TRBD2 matching 9 bases. In germline, CDR1 is MNHEY, CDR2 SVGEGT. The CDR3 consists of 15 residues. The V segment lost 6 bases and the J segment 0 bases; nucleotides outside the gene matches: 4. The CDR3 bases are TGTGCCAGCAGACGACTAGCGGCTAGCACAGATACGCAGTATTTT. It translates to CASRRLAASTDTQYF.

This clonotype was counted many times. V and J are TRBV7-9 and TRBJ2-7; 9 positions agree with TRBD1. Looked up from germline, CDR1 is SEHNR and CDR2 is FQNEAQ (reference sequence). The CDR3 spans 14 residues. V shed 2 bases and J 6 bases; nucleotides not matched to a gene: 5. CDR3 in DNA: TGTGCCAGCAGCTTAAGAGACAGGGGGACCGAGCAGTACTTC. Its protein is CASSLRDRGTEQYF. Variable domain in full (rest from reference TRBV7-9 and TRBJ2-7): DTGVSQNPRHKITKRGQNVTFRCDPISEHNRLYWYRQTLGQGPEFLTYFQNEAQLEKSRLLSDRFSAERPKGSFSTLEIQRTEQGDSAMYLCASSLRDRGTEQYFGPGTRLTVT.

J is TRBJ2-7 and V is TRBV5-6, with 7 positions matching TRBD1. After removal of 4 bases from V and 6 bases from J, the junction contained 7 bases not matched to a gene. CDR1 is SGHDT and CDR2 is YYEEEE in the germline V gene. The CDR3 is 13 amino acids. CDR3 sequence reads: CASSPGQKGEQYF. The CDR3 bases are TGTGCCAGCAGCCCGGGACAGAAGGGCGAGCAGTACTTC.

In this sample, this clonotype turned up a few times. The chain combines TRBV2 with TRBJ2-1; the match to TRBD2 covers 9 bases. The CDR3 is made up of 14 amino acids. The V gene's germline CDR1 is SNHLY and CDR2 FYNNEI. With 8 bases clipped from V and 6 bases from J, the junction kept 8 bases outside the gene matches. CDR3 loop: CASVRAGGFNEQFF. DNA for the CDR3: TGTGCCAGCGTCCGAGCGGGAGGATTCAATGAGCAGTTCTTC.

The chain carries TRBV19 and TRBJ1-5, with D tentatively TRBD1 (6 bases). Deletions cut 7 bases from V and 0 bases from J, with 13 bases between. The CDR3 covers 15 residues. Germline loops: CDR1 LNHDA, CDR2 SQIVND (reference sequence). In nucleotides, the CDR3 is TGTGCCAGTACCTCACACAGGGATAGCAATCAGCCCCAGCATTTT. Amino acids: CASTSHRDSNQPQHF.

This clonotype was observed at least ten times. The gene calls are TRBV5-4 and TRBJ1-1; D perhaps matches TRBD1 (6 bases). CDR3 length: 15 amino acids. CDR1 SGHNT and CDR2 YYREEE come from the germline V gene (reference sequence). Deletions cut 4 bases from V and 3 bases from J, with 16 bases between. Here the CDR3 DNA reads TGTGCCAGCAGCCTTCTCAACAGGGATCACACTGAAGCTTTCTTT. Its protein product is CASSLLNRDHTEAFF.

This clonotype has a count of ten or more. This chain uses TRBV11-2 with TRBJ2-7; maybe TRBD2 (6 bases). Per germline, CDR1 SGHAT and CDR2 FQNNGV. V dropped 6 bases and J dropped 2 bases, with 14 bases sitting between them. The CDR3 is made up of 14 amino acids. The CDR3 DNA reads TGTGCCAGCAGTCCCGGGACTCCACCCTACGAGCAGTACTTC. Its protein is CASSPGTPPYEQYF.

This clonotype appeared many times. V and J are TRBV7-3 and TRBJ2-1, with D tentatively TRBD1 or TRBD2 (5 bases each). V was shortened by 3 bases and J by 9 bases, with 6 bases between the two germline ends. CDR1 is SGHTA, CDR2 FQGTGA, per germline. CDR3 length: 11 residues. CDR3 amino acids: CASSFGGEQFF. The CDR3 DNA sequence: TGTGCCAGCAGCTTTGGGGGTGAGCAGTTCTTC.

This clonotype was found a few times. The chain joins TRBV25-1 to TRBJ2-5; D could derive from TRBD1 or TRBD2 (5 bases each). V was pared by 10 bases and J by 2 bases, with 29 bases between. The germline V gene encodes CDR1 MGHDK and CDR2 SYGVNS. This CDR3 is 18 amino acids long. The DNA of the CDR3 is TGTGCCACCAACTCAATAGATGGGACCGCAGAGGGACAAGAGACCCAGTACTTC. Its protein is CATNSIDGTAEGQETQYF.

This clonotype was counted ten times or more. This sequence joins TRBV7-9 and TRBJ2-2; tentatively, D is TRBD1 or TRBD2 (6 bases each). From germline, CDR1 is SEHNR and CDR2 FQNEAQ (reference sequence). Trimming took off 5 bases at V and 3 bases at J, with 13 bases between the two ends. The CDR3 consists of 15 residues. CDR3 protein: CASSLGGSYTGELFF. The CDR3 nucleotides are TGTGCCAGCAGCCTGGGGGGCAGCTACACCGGGGAGCTGTTTTTT. Variable domain in full (rest from reference TRBV7-9 and TRBJ2-2): DTGVSQNPRHKITKRGQNVTFRCDPISEHNRLYWYRQTLGQGPEFLTYFQNEAQLEKSRLLSDRFSAERPKGSFSTLEIQRTEQGDSAMYLCASSLGGSYTGELFFGEGSRLTVL.